The rows below give T cell receptor beta chains drawn from one sample of a study of regulatory T cells in long-lasting Graves disease. TCRdb redid the calling of the multiplex PCR reads with MiXCR, one entry per CDR3 protein. The sample holds more than 350,000 distinct CDR3 sequences; roughly a fifth are singletons and the top ten take 13% to 15%. Sequencing was performed on peripheral blood mononuclear cells (PBMCs), taken when the disease was refractory, from a patient treated with antithyroid drugs. The source of these receptors is a female donor with Graves disease. Both conserved end residues are part of each CDR3. A D gene is named only where the DNA matches it firmly. Expanded clones are given a class, and other clones once, few, many or no size at all.

v_gene	abundance	d_gene	j_gene	len	CDR3nt	CDR3aa
TRBV19	-	-	TRBJ1-1	15	TGTGCCAGTAGAAACAGGGAGGGTAGGGGTACTGAAGCTTTCTTT	CASRNREGRGTEAFF
TRBV27	-	TRBD1	TRBJ1-5	16	TGTGCCAGCAGTTACAGGGGAAGTAGGAGCAATCAGCCCCAGCATTTT	CASSYRGSRSNQPQHF
TRBV6-1	-	-	TRBJ2-3	15	TGTGCCAGCAGTGAAATGTGGGGCTACACAGATACGCAGTATTTT	CASSEMWGYTDTQYF
TRBV20-1	many	-	TRBJ2-2	15	TGCAGTGCTAGAATTGGAGACCCGAACACCGGGGAGCTGTTTTTT	CSARIGDPNTGELFF
TRBV20-1	-	-	TRBJ1-2	13	TGCAGTGCTAGAGGAGGGCGAGACTATGGCTACACCTTC	CSARGGRDYGYTF
TRBV12-3/TRBV12-4	-	TRBD2	TRBJ2-7	18	TGTGCCAGCAGTTTAGATGGACTAGCGGGAGGGCCTCCAGGCGAGCAGTACTTC	CASSLDGLAGGPPGEQYF
TRBV20-1	many	-	TRBJ2-7	11	TGCAGTGCTATCCGAGGGTACGAGCAGTACTTC	CSAIRGYEQYF
TRBV6-1	once	-	TRBJ1-2	14	TGTGCCAGCAGTGAAGAGGGGGTAGGGCGCGGCTACACCTTC	CASSEEGVGRGYTF
TRBV2	many	-	TRBJ2-5	16	TGTGCCAGCAGAGGGGTGGGAAGGGGATTTCTAGAGACCCAGTACTTC	CASRGVGRGFLETQYF
TRBV3-1	-	-	TRBJ2-7	16	TGTGCCAGCAGCCAAGTTGTAGGGAAAAGTTCCTACGAGCAGTACTTC	CASSQVVGKSSYEQYF
TRBV30	few	TRBD1	TRBJ1-2	11	TGTGCCTGCCCGACAGGGGATGGCTACACCTTC	CACPTGDGYTF
TRBV5-1	-	-	TRBJ2-3	15	TGCGCCAGCAGCCTCCAGGCTCAGCACACAGATACGCAGTATTTT	CASSLQAQHTDTQYF
TRBV19	few	-	TRBJ1-2	14	TGTGCCAGTATGACTCAGGGCAAGGTGGATGGCTACACCTTC	CASMTQGKVDGYTF
TRBV14	-	-	TRBJ1-1	14	TGTGCCAGCAGCCAAAGGGGGTATGGGACCGGAGCTTTCTTT	CASSQRGYGTGAFF
TRBV7-6	few	TRBD1	TRBJ2-1	16	TGTGCCAGCAGCTCCTATGACAGGGGCGCGGGCAATGAGCAGTTCTTC	CASSSYDRGAGNEQFF
TRBV20-1	-	-	TRBJ2-5	13	TGCAGTGCCATCTCGTCCTCGGGGGAGACCCAGCACTTC	CSAISSSGETQHF
TRBV3-1	many	TRBD1	TRBJ1-1	15	TGTGCCAGCAGCCAAGAGCAGGGGGCGCTTTCATTGGCTTTCTTT	CASSQEQGALSLAFF
TRBV3-1	-	TRBD2	TRBJ2-7	14	TGTGCCAGCACCTCTAGCGGGAGGGCCTACGAGCAGTACTTC	CASTSSGRAYEQYF
TRBV19	few	TRBD2	TRBJ2-2	16	TGTGCCAGTAGCCTCGTTTCGGGACTAGCGGGAGGGGAGCTGTTTTTT	CASSLVSGLAGGELFF
TRBV4-1	-	-	TRBJ1-2	14	TGCGCCAGCAGCCAAGACGGCAGTAGTCTTGGCTACACCTTC	CASSQDGSSLGYTF
TRBV29-1	many	TRBD2	TRBJ2-2	15	TGCAGCGTTGGCCTAGCGGGGCACAACACCGGGGAGCTGTTTTTT	CSVGLAGHNTGELFF
TRBV11-2	many	-	TRBJ2-1	15	TGTGCCAGCAGCCAAGGGCCAAACAGCGTCAATGAGCAGTTCTTC	CASSQGPNSVNEQFF